This entry lists 8 T cell receptor beta chains sequenced from one sample in a study of technical replicates of blood from several donors (dated by TCRdb to about 2017). The protocol used for the library was the immunoSEQ multiplex PCR assay. TCRdb provides this immuneACCESS table in a form limited to in-frame rearrangements. Some clones are lacking; in checked studies, under half of them reflect an unresolved V gene, and why the rest are absent is not known. This sample lists 60,000 to 85,000 clones; about 94% were detected once. Approximately 0.4% of the sample is in the top ten clones. Sequenced input: T cells isolated from PBMCs. The receptors originated from a human donor in good health.

As regards this clone: One end of the junction varies from germline; a read error may be responsible. The chain recombines TRBV5-1 with TRBJ1-4; D is unclear. CDR1 is SGHRS and CDR2 is YFSETQ in the germline V gene. This CDR3 region has 12 residues. The CDR3 protein is CASSLGGLKLFF. In DNA form, the CDR3 reads TGCGCCAGCAGTTTGGGCGGTTTAAAACTGTTTTTT. Together with reference TRBV5-1 and TRBJ1-4, the CDR3 gives the full variable domain: KAGVTQTPRYLIKTRGQQVTLSCSPISGHRSVSWYQQTPGQGLQFLFEYFSETQRNKGNFPGRFSGRQFSNSRSEMNVSTLELGDSALYLCASSLGGLKLFFGSGTQLSVL.

V is TRBV11-2 and J is TRBJ1-2; D is ambiguous. This CDR3 region has 14 residues. Between the trimmed V and J ends, which lost 2 bases and 8 bases, there was a span of 15 bases. From germline, CDR1 is SGHAT and CDR2 FQNNGV. In nucleotides, the CDR3 is TGTGCCAGCAGCTTAAGTCCCACAGAGCAGGGCTACACCTTC. This encodes CASSLSPTEQGYTF.

This chain joins TRBV7-6 and TRBJ1-2; 7 nucleotides align to TRBD1. V trimming: 1 base; J trimming: 6 bases; junction bases outside the gene matches: 5. Germline loops: CDR1 SGHVS, CDR2 FNYEAQ. The CDR3 runs 14 residues. CDR3 nucleotides: TGTGCCAGCAGCTTAGGGACAGGCGGGGATGGCTACACCTTC. Residues: CASSLGTGGDGYTF.

This chain links TRBV27 with TRBJ2-1; 7 bases fit TRBD2. Germline V gene sequence: CDR1 MNHEY, CDR2 SMNVEV (reference sequence). The CDR3 runs to 14 residues. The V gene end was trimmed by 0 bases and the J gene end by 6 bases; junction bases not matched to a gene: 2. The chain's CDR3 is CASSLSASGNEQFF. The CDR3 DNA is TGTGCCAGCAGTTTATCGGCTAGCGGCAATGAGCAGTTCTTC.

J is TRBJ2-2 and V is TRBV6-6; the match to TRBD1 covers 8 bases. The length of the CDR3 is 16 residues. Germline CDR1 reads MNHNY; CDR2 reads SVGAGI (reference sequence). Unmatched junction bases numbered 9, after V lost 6 bases and J lost 3 bases. The CDR3 bases are TGTGCCAGCAGCATCAGGGGGCTAGAAGACACCGGGGAGCTGTTTTTT. As protein: CASSIRGLEDTGELFF.

The V and J genes are TRBV6-6 and TRBJ2-3, with D possibly matching TRBD2 (5 bases). Germline V gene data show CDR1 as MNHNY and CDR2 as SVGAGI (reference sequence). V lost 1 base to trimming and J lost 3 bases, with 11 bases between them. The CDR3 length is 15 residues. The DNA for the CDR3 is TGTGCCAGCAGTTACTACCACGGGGAGACAGATACGCAGTATTTT. This translates into CASSYYHGETDTQYF.

This clone has just one count. The V gene is TRBV6-1, the J gene TRBJ1-2; unclear D gene. The CDR3 loop spans 12 amino acids. Trimming removed 6 bases at V and 10 bases at J, with 15 bases between. Looked up from germline, CDR1 is MNHNS and CDR2 is SASEGT. The CDR3: CASRDSGWVYTF. The CDR3 DNA reads TGTGCCAGCAGAGATAGCGGGTGGGTCTACACCTTC.

The rearrangement links TRBV10-3 to TRBJ1-5; D is ambiguous. The germline CDR1 and CDR2 sequences are ENHRY and SYGVKD. V lost 6 bases to trimming and J lost 5 bases, with 8 bases between them. CDR3 length: 12 amino acids. The CDR3 reads CAISGFDQPQHF. CDR3 sequence (DNA): TGTGCCATCAGCGGTTTCGATCAGCCCCAGCATTTT.